This T cell receptor (beta chain) was obtained from a study of T-cell reconstitution after alpha-beta-depleted transplantation in children. This clonotype came up a few times. Preparation of the TCRbeta library used unique molecular identifiers. TCRdb re-derived calls from the PCR reads in MiXCR, one entry per CDR3 protein. The table shows approximately 400,000 distinct CDR3 sequences, with roughly 10% occurring only once. This CDR3 has 15 residues. Germline V gene data show CDR1 as DFQATT and CDR2 as SNEGSKA (reference sequence). Trimming shortened V by 5 bases and J by 2 bases, and 16 bases separated the two germline ends.

The sequenced sample was PBMCs from the stem cell graft donor, obtained from the stem cell graft. J is TRBJ2-1 and V is TRBV20-1, with D perhaps TRBD2 (6 bases). The receptor was derived from a human donor who donated a stem cell graft to a child with acute myeloid leukemia. The CDR3 reads CSAPAGLDAYNEQFF. CDR3 coding DNA: TGCAGTGCTCCTGCGGGACTCGACGCCTACAATGAGCAGTTCTTC.